This T cell receptor (beta chain) was obtained from a study of CD8+CD57+ T cells in acquired aplastic anemia. Profiling that covered TCR beta VDJ and CDR3 relied on genomic DNA as its template. TCRdb reprocessed the reads via MiXCR and lists one record per CDR3 protein. Among 120,000 or so distinct CDR3 sequences listed, under 60% were seen once. CDR3 size: 17 residues. Trimming removed 1 base at V and 8 bases at J, with 23 bases between. The germline gives CDR1 MNHEY, CDR2 SMNVEV (reference sequence). This clonotype was observed a handful of times. Selection for sequencing was limited to patients who had shown CD8+CD57+ cell expansion by flow cytometry.

Material for sequencing was sorted CD4+, CD8+, or CD8+CD57+ T cells (not recorded which) from PBMCs. The source is a human donor with aplastic anemia. The chain couples TRBV27 to TRBJ2-5; maybe TRBD2 (7 bases). DNA for the CDR3: TGTGCCAGCAGTTTATATGGGGGGGACACGGGATGGTCCACCCAGTACTTC. It encodes CASSLYGGDTGWSTQYF.